Listed here are 8 T cell receptor beta chains from one sample, sequenced in a study of blood T cell repertoires in COVID-19. Only in-frame clones appear in the TCRdb table, and some are missing; sequencing was by immunoSEQ multiplex PCR. Of fewer than 120,000 clones listed, more than 75% are singletons. Sequenced: peripheral blood. The source of these receptors is a woman aged 50 to 60 with acute or convalescent COVID-19.

V is TRBV5-1 and J is TRBJ2-2; TRBD1 aligns across 8 bases. V lost 4 bases to trimming and J lost 7 bases; unmatched junction nucleotides: 12. CDR1 SGHRS and CDR2 YFSETQ come from the germline V gene. The CDR3 totals 16 residues. CDR3 loop: CASSTFPRGRGGELFF. CDR3 DNA: TGCGCCAGCAGCACTTTTCCCAGGGGGCGAGGCGGGGAGCTGTTTTTT. The variable domain in full, completed from reference TRBV5-1 and TRBJ2-2, reads KAGVTQTPRYLIKTRGQQVTLSCSPISGHRSVSWYQQTPGQGLQFLFEYFSETQRNKGNFPGRFSGRQFSNSRSEMNVSTLELGDSALYLCASSTFPRGRGGELFFGEGSRLTVL.

The rearrangement links TRBV2 to TRBJ2-7; 8 positions agree with TRBD1. This CDR3 has 14 residues. V shed 7 bases and J 7 bases; nucleotides not matched to a gene: 12. The V gene's germline CDR1 is SNHLY and CDR2 FYNNEI. The CDR3 DNA is TGTGCCAGCAAGGTGGAGCAGGGGGCTGGGGAGCAGTACTTC. Encoded protein: CASKVEQGAGEQYF.

This chain joins TRBV18 and TRBJ2-7; 10 nucleotides align to TRBD1. This CDR3 is 16 amino acids long. V shed 0 bases and J 3 bases; nucleotides not matched to a gene: 5. Germline assignment: CDR1 KGHSH and CDR2 LQKENI. The CDR3 is CASSPPGTGDGYEQYF. CDR3 bases: TGTGCCAGCTCACCACCCGGGACAGGGGATGGCTACGAGCAGTACTTC.

The chain has TRBV6-6 and TRBJ2-6; 7 nucleotides match TRBD1. CDR3 length: 15 residues. After removal of 5 bases from V and 4 bases from J, the junction contained 5 bases not matched to a gene. The germline CDR1 and CDR2 sequences are MNHNY and SVGAGI (reference sequence). The CDR3 is CASSPTGNGANVLTF. CDR3 DNA: TGTGCCAGCAGTCCGACAGGGAACGGGGCCAACGTCCTGACTTTC.

This clone was picked up one time. The CDR3 reads CASSLLSPRGGTEAFF. The DNA for the CDR3 is TGTGCCAGCAGTTTGTTGTCCCCCAGGGGCGGAACTGAAGCTTTCTTT. The chain links TRBV28 to TRBJ1-1, with D tentatively TRBD1 (6 bases). The CDR3 runs 16 residues. The ends were cut back, 3 bases at V and 5 bases at J, with 19 bases in the middle. Germline CDR1 MDHEN, CDR2 SYDVKM.

The chain joins TRBV2 to TRBJ2-7; 10 nucleotides agree with TRBD2. Germline V gives CDR1 SNHLY, CDR2 FYNNEI. The CDR3 is 13 residues long. V lost 7 bases to trimming and J lost 5 bases; unmatched junction nucleotides: 5. The chain's CDR3 is CASISGRANEQYF. DNA for the CDR3: TGTGCCAGCATAAGCGGGAGGGCCAACGAGCAGTACTTC.

V and J are TRBV7-2 and TRBJ2-5; possibly TRBD2 for D (5 bases). The CDR3 runs 15 residues. The germline V gene has CDR1 SGHTA and CDR2 FQGNSA. V dropped 3 bases and J dropped 1 base, with 12 bases sitting between them. CDR3 nucleotide sequence: TGTGCCAGCAGCTTGAGGGCAGGCCTCCAAGAGACCCAGTACTTC. Protein sequence: CASSLRAGLQETQYF.

The chain couples TRBV2 to TRBJ1-2; no clear D gene. This CDR3 region has 14 residues. Trimming removed 7 bases from V and 7 bases from J, with 19 bases in between. CDR1 SNHLY and CDR2 FYNNEI come from the germline V gene. CDR3 bases: TGTGCCAGCACCGGGGAAAGTCTGGGGTTTGGCTACACCTTC. It codes for CASTGESLGFGYTF.